This TCR beta chain was identified in a study of blood T cell repertoires in COVID-19 (dated by TCRdb to the early 2020s). Study-level background: The collaborator samples originated in the United States, Italy and Spain and spanned the acute and convalescent phases of COVID-19. The prospective study material was composed of cDNA or gDNA derived from T cells, B-cell-depleted T cells, or PBMCs. The dataset comprised deeply sampled blood TCRbeta repertoires from subjects exposed to, actively infected with, or recovered from COVID-19. The repertoires were released in a freely available public database intended as a resource for research on the immune response to SARS-CoV-2. The samples were drawn from two sources: the first 160 participants of the ongoing ImmuneRACE study, and 1,254 subjects contributed by 6 global collaborators. A de-identified subject ID, COVID-19 status, age in years and sex were almost always included in the sample metadata. Where available, HLA class I and class II types were obtained from metadata supplied by the sample provider rather than from assay-based typing. The paper's findings and limits, for the study overall: Clinical and demographic metadata were provided uncurated, with the amount varying by source and participant.

As to this clone: What this receptor recognizes is not known. The record has no base qualities; no much larger clone is one base away.

V is reduced by 4 bases and J by 0 bases, leaving a spacing of 10 bases between them. Looking up the germline V gene yields CDR1 MDHEN and CDR2 SYDVKM. Taken from cysteine to phenylalanine, the CDR3 has 16 residues. The read is trimmed to its CDR3 DNA, 48 bases read in frame from base 1. In the prospective study, participants were roughly 18 to 100 years old, resided in around 25 geographic areas of the United States, and were enrolled through a virtual design. To assign participants to cohorts, the prospective study relied on clinical history that participants themselves reported in a screening survey and a study questionnaire. Recovered participants in ImmuneRACE Cohort 3 were defined by two consecutive negative NP/OP PCR tests, clearance by a healthcare professional, or resolution of symptoms. Mobile phlebotomists in the prospective study collected whole blood, serum and a nasopharyngeal or oropharyngeal swab from every participant. Over an approximately 2-month period, participants in the prospective study had the option of providing additional blood draws and questionnaires. Prospective study blood samples were shipped either frozen or at room temperature before DNA extraction.

The immunoSEQ Assay, a bias-controlled multiplex PCR, was used to amplify TCRbeta CDR3 regions from genomic DNA. On the authors' methods: Nucleated cell counts per sample were estimated from amplification of reference gene primers within the assay. To quantify the absolute abundance of each unique TCRbeta CDR3 rearrangement, sequence reads were collapsed and filtered. For each sample, productive Simpson clonality was calculated by taking the square root of Simpson's diversity index across productive rearrangements. What TCRdb holds here is the immuneACCESS table cut down to in-frame rearrangements. Part of the clones is not present; checked against another copy, under half of the missing clones reflect an unresolved V gene, and the others are unexplained. D and trimming come from the DNA, and the V and J calls and clone size come from that table. The table for this sample lists around 390,000 clones; 87% of them were counted only once. The top ten constitute around 10% of the sample.

This clonotype was sampled from a woman aged 45-65 years who had recovered from COVID-19. The sequence links TRBV28 to TRBJ1-6, with the D gene call left open. Material for sequencing was PBMCs or T cells enriched from blood (not recorded which). The bases are TGTGCCAGCAGTTCGGCCCCTAGCTCCTATAATTCACCCCTCCACTTT. Its protein product is CASSSAPSSYNSPLHF.